These T cell receptor beta chains were read from a single sample in a study of blood T cell repertoires in COVID-19. Sequencing used immunoSEQ multiplex PCR; TCRdb keeps in-frame clones, though not all of them. The sample shows about 240,000 clones, around four fifths of them seen only once. Sequencing was performed on peripheral blood. These receptors originate from a woman aged 70 to 79 with acute or convalescent COVID-19. CDR3s include the opening cysteine and the closing phenylalanine or tryptophan. A D gene is named only where the DNA matches it firmly.

v_call d_call cdr3_aa
TRBV29-1 TRBD1 CSVATGGGYGYTF
TRBV10-1 - CASSVGTLSGELFF
TRBV4-2 TRBD2 CASSQAQAGADTQYF
TRBV2 TRBD1 CASSEGQGTYGYTF
TRBV3-1/TRBV3-2 TRBD1 CASSGQGERRFF
TRBV6-5 TRBD2 CASGRGGETDTQYF
TRBV6-5 TRBD1 CASSWGQGRNEKLFF
TRBV7-6 - CASSLGLQNTEAFF
TRBV6-5 TRBD1 CASSGTDNSPLHF
TRBV29-1 TRBD1 CSVEIDRAIDGYTF
TRBV3-1/TRBV3-2 - CASSQLVTEDTQYF
TRBV6-5 TRBD1 CASKGASTTNEKLFF
TRBV19 TRBD2 CASRAGGSATDTQYF
TRBV7-2 - CASSQVSTGLYTEAFF
TRBV19 TRBD1 CASSTRQGAMLDTQYF
TRBV7-2 - CASSLGGRETQYF
TRBV5-1 - CASSLLSVYDTQYF
TRBV18 - CASSPLQGQANTEAFF
TRBV18 - CASSPQSQGPYEQYF
TRBV18 - CASSPDSSYGYTF
TRBV12-3/TRBV12-4 TRBD1 CASSARDRSAFF
TRBV7-2 - CASSLALTGVRNEQFF
TRBV5-8 TRBD1 CASRWTGTGGETQYF
TRBV10-1 TRBD2 CASSEAGGRTDTQYF
TRBV2 TRBD2 CASSLLAGGPDTQYF
TRBV6-5 - CASSYSTGSTEAFF
TRBV12-3/TRBV12-4 - CASTWAAGTEAFF
TRBV6-6 TRBD1 CASRAGDSILYGYTF
TRBV6-5 - CASSPPGINEKLFF
TRBV7-8 - CASSPPSSAGELFF
TRBV30 - CAWSVSGLKTEAFF
TRBV12-3/TRBV12-4 - CASDSAYSYEQYF
TRBV11-2 - CASSLGQPGNTIYF
TRBV5-4 - CASSLGLGAVGELFF
TRBV6-6 - CASSYETGVTENTIYF
TRBV4-1 - CASSQEGQPSYEQYF
TRBV3-1/TRBV3-2 TRBD2 CASSQVLAGGLVTGELFF
TRBV18 - CASSPRQGSETQYF
TRBV6-2/TRBV6-3 - CASSFMYEQYF
TRBV18 TRBD1 CASSPDHGTENQPQHF
TRBV2 - CASSEAQDYGYTF
TRBV29-1 - CSVGQTNTEAFF
TRBV6-2/TRBV6-3 - CASSYEQGRQPQHF
TRBV5-8 TRBD1 CASRHRDRGNAGAGELFF
TRBV5-1 - CASSLETAGGGYTF
TRBV10-2 TRBD1 CASRQGAYNEQFF
TRBV5-6 - CASSLRLNTGELFF
TRBV10-3 - CAISESRGGYGYTF
TRBV24-1 - CATSEAEGYNEQFF
TRBV28 TRBD2 CASSSRLAGYRFGEQYF
TRBV4-3 TRBD2 CASSPSRASGNQETQYF
TRBV4-3 TRBD1 CASSQAPPGQGVLSGYQPQHF
TRBV11-2 TRBD1 CASSLVTGVGHEQYF
TRBV3-1/TRBV3-2 - CASSRPQAGTEAFF
TRBV4-3 - CASSQDHVGANWGLTEAFF
TRBV21-1 - CASREQGASETQYF